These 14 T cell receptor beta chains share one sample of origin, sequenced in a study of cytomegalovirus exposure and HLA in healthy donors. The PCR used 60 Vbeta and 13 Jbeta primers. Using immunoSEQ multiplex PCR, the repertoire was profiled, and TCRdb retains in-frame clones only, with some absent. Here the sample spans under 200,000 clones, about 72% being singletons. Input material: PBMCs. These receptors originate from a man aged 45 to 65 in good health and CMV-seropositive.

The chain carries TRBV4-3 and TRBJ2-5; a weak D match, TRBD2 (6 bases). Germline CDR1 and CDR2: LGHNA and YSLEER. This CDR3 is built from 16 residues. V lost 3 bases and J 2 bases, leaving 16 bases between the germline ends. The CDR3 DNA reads TGCGCCAGCAGCCAGGGTAACGGGGGAGCGCAAGAGACCCAGTACTTC. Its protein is CASSQGNGGAQETQYF.

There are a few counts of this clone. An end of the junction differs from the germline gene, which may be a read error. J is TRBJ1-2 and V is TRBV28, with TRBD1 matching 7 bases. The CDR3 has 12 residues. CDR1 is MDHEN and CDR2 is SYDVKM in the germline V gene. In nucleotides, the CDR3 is TGTGCCAGCAGTCTCCTCCCCGGGACAGTGAGCTTC. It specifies CASSLLPGTVSF.

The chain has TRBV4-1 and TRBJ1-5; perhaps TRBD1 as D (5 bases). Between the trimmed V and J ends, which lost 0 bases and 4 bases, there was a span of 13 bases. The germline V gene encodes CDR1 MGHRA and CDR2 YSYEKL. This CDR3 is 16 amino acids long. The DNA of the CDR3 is TGCGCCAGCAGCCAAGAAGGCGGCAGGACAAATCAGCCCCAGCATTTT. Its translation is CASSQEGGRTNQPQHF.

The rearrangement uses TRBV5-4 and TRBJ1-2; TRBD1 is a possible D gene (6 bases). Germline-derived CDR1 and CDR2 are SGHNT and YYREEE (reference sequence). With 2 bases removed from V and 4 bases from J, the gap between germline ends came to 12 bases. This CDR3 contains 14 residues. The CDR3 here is CASSLQGVSYGYTF. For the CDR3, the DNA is TGTGCCAGCAGCTTACAGGGCGTCAGCTATGGCTACACCTTC.

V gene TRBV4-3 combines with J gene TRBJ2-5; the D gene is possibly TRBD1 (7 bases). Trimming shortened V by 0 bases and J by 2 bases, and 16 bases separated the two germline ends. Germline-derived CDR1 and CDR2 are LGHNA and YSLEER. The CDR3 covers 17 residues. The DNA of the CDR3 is TGCGCCAGCAGCCAAGAACCCCCGCCAGGGGGGCAAGAGACCCAGTACTTC. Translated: CASSQEPPPGGQETQYF.

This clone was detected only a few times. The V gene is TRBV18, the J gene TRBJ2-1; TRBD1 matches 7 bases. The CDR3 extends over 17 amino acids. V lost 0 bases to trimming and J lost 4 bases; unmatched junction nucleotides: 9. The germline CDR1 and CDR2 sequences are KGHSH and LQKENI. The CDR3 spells CASSPPNRGLSYNEQFF. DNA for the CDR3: TGTGCCAGCTCACCACCGAACAGGGGTTTGAGTTACAATGAGCAGTTCTTC.

The CDR3 DNA is TGTGCCTGCGCCCGGCAGGGAAACACTGAAGCTTTCTTT. As protein: CACARQGNTEAFF. The chain links TRBV30 to TRBJ1-1; a possible D gene is TRBD1 (5 bases). The CDR3 totals 13 residues. V was clipped by 6 bases and J by 2 bases, with 13 bases between them. Germline assignment: CDR1 GTSNPN and CDR2 SVGIG (reference sequence).

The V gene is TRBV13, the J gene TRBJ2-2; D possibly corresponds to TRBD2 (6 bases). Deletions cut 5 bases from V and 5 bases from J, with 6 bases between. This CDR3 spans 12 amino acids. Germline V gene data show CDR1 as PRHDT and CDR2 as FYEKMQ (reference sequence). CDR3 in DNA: TGTGCCAGCAGCCGGGGGACCGGGGAGCTGTTTTTT. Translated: CASSRGTGELFF.

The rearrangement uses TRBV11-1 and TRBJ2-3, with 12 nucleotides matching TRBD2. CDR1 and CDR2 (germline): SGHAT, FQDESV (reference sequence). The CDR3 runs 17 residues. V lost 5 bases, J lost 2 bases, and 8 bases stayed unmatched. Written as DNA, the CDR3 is TGTGCCAGCAGCCGGTCGGGACTAGCGGGCCTCACAGATACGCAGTATTTT. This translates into CASSRSGLAGLTDTQYF.

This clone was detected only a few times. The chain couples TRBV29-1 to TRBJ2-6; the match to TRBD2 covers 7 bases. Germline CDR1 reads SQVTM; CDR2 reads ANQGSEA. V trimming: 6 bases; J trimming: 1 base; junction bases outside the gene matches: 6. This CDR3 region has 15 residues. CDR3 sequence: CSVAARGSGANVLTF. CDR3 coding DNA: TGCAGCGTGGCCGCGCGGGGGTCTGGGGCCAACGTCCTGACTTTC.

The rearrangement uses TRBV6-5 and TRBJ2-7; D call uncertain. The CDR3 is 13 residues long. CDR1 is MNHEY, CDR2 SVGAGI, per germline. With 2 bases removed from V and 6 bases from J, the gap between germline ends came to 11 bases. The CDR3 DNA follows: TGTGCCAGCAGTTACGGTCGCGCTTTCGAGCAGTACTTC. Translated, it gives CASSYGRAFEQYF.

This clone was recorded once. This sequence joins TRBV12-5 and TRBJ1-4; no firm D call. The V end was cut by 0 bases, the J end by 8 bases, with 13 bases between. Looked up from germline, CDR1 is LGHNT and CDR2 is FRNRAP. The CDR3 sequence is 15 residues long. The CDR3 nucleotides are TGTGCTAGTGGTTTGGTTAGATCGATCGAAGAAAAACTGTTTTTT. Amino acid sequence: CASGLVRSIEEKLFF.

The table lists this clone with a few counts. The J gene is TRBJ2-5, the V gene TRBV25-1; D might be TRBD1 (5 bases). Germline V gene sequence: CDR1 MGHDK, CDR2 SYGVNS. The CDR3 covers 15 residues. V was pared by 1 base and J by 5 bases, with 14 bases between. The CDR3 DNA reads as TGTGCCAGCAGTGAATGGGGCAGGGCTGGGGAGACCCAGTACTTC. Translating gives CASSEWGRAGETQYF. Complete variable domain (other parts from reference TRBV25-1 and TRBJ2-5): EADIYQTPRYLVIGTGKKITLECSQTMGHDKMYWYQQDPGMELHLIHYSYGVNSTEKGDLSSESTVSRIRTEHFPLTLESARPSHTSQYLCASSEWGRAGETQYFGPGTRLLVL.

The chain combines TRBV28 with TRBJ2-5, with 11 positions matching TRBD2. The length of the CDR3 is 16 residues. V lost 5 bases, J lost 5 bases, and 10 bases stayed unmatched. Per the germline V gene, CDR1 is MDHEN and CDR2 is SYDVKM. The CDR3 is CASSPEVAGGLETQYF. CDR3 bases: TGTGCCAGCAGTCCCGAAGTAGCGGGGGGGCTTGAGACCCAGTACTTC.